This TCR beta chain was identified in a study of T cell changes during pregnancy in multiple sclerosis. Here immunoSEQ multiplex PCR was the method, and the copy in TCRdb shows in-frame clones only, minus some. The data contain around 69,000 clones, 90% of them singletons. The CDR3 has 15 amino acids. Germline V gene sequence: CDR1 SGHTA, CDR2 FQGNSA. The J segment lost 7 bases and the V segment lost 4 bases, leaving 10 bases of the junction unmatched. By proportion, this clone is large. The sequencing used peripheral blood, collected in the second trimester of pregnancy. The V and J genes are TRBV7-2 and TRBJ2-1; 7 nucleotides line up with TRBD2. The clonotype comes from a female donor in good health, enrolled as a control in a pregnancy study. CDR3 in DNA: TGTGCCAGCAGCTCAGACGGGACTACCGGGAATGAGCAGTTCTTC. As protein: CASSSDGTTGNEQFF.